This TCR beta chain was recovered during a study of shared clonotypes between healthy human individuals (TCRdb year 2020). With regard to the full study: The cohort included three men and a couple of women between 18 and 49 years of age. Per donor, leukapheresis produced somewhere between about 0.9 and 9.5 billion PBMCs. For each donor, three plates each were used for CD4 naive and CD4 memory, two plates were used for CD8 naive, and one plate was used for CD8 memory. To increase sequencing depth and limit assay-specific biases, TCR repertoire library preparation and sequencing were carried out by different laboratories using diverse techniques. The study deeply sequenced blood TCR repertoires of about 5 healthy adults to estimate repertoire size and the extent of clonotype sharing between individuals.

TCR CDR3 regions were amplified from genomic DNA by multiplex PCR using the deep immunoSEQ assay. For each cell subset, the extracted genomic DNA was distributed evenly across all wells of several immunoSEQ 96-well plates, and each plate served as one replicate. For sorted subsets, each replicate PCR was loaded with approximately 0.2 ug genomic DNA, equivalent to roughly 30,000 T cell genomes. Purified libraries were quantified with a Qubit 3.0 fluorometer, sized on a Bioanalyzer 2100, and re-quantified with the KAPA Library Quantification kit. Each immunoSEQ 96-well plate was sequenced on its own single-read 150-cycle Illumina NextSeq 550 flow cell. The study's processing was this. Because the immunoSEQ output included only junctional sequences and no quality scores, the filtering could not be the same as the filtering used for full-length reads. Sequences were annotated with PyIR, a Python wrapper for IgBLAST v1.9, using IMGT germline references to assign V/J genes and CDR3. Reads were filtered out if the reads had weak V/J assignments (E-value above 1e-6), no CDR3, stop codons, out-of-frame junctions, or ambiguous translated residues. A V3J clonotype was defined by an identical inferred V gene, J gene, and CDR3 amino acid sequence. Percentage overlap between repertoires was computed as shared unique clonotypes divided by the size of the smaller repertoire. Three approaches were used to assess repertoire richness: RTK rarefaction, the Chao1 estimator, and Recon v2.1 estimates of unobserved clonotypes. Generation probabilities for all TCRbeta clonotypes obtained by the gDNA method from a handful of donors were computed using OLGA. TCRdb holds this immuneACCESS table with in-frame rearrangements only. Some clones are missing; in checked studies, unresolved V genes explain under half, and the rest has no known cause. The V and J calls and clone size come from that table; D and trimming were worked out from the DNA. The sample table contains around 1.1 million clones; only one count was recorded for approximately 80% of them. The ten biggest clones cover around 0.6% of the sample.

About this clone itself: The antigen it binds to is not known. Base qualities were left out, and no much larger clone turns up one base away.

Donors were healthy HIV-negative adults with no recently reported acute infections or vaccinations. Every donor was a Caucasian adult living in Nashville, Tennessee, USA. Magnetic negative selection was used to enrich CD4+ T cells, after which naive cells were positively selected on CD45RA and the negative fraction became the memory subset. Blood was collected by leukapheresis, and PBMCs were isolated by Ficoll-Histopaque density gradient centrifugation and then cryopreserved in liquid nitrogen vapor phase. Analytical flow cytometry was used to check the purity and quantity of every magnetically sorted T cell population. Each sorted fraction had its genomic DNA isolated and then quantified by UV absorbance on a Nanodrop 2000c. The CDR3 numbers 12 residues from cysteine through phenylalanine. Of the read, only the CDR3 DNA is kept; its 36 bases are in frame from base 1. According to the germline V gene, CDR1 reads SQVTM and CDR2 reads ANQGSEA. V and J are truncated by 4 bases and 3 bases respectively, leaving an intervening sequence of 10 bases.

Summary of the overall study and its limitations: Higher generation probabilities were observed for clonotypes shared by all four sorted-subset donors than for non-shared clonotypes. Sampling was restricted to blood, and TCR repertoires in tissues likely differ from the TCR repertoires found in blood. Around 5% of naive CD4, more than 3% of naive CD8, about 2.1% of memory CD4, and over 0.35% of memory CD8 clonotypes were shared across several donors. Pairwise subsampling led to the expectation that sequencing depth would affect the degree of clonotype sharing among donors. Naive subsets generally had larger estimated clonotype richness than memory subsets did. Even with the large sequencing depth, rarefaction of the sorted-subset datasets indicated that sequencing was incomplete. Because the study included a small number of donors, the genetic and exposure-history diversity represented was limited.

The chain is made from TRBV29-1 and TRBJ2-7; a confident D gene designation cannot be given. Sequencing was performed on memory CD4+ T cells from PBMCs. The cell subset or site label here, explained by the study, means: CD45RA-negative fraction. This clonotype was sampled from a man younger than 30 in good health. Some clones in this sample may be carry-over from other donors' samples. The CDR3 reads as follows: CSVGWGDYEQYF. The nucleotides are TGCAGCGTTGGATGGGGTGACTACGAGCAGTACTTC.